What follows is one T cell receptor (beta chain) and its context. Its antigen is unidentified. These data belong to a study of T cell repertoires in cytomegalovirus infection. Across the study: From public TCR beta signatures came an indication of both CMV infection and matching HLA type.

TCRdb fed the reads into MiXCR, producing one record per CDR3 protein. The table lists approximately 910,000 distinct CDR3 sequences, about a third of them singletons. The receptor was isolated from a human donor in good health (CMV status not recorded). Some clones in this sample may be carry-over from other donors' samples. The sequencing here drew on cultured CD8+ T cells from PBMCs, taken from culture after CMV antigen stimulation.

CDR3 protein: CASSLMRGLANSYEQYF. CDR3 sequence (DNA): TGTGCCAGCAGTTTAATGCGGGGGCTAGCGAACTCCTACGAGCAGTACTTC. The gene calls are TRBV12-3 or TRBV12-4 and TRBJ2-7; D might be TRBD2 (7 bases). Trimming removed 2 bases at V and 0 bases at J, with 17 bases between. The CDR3 has 17 amino acids.